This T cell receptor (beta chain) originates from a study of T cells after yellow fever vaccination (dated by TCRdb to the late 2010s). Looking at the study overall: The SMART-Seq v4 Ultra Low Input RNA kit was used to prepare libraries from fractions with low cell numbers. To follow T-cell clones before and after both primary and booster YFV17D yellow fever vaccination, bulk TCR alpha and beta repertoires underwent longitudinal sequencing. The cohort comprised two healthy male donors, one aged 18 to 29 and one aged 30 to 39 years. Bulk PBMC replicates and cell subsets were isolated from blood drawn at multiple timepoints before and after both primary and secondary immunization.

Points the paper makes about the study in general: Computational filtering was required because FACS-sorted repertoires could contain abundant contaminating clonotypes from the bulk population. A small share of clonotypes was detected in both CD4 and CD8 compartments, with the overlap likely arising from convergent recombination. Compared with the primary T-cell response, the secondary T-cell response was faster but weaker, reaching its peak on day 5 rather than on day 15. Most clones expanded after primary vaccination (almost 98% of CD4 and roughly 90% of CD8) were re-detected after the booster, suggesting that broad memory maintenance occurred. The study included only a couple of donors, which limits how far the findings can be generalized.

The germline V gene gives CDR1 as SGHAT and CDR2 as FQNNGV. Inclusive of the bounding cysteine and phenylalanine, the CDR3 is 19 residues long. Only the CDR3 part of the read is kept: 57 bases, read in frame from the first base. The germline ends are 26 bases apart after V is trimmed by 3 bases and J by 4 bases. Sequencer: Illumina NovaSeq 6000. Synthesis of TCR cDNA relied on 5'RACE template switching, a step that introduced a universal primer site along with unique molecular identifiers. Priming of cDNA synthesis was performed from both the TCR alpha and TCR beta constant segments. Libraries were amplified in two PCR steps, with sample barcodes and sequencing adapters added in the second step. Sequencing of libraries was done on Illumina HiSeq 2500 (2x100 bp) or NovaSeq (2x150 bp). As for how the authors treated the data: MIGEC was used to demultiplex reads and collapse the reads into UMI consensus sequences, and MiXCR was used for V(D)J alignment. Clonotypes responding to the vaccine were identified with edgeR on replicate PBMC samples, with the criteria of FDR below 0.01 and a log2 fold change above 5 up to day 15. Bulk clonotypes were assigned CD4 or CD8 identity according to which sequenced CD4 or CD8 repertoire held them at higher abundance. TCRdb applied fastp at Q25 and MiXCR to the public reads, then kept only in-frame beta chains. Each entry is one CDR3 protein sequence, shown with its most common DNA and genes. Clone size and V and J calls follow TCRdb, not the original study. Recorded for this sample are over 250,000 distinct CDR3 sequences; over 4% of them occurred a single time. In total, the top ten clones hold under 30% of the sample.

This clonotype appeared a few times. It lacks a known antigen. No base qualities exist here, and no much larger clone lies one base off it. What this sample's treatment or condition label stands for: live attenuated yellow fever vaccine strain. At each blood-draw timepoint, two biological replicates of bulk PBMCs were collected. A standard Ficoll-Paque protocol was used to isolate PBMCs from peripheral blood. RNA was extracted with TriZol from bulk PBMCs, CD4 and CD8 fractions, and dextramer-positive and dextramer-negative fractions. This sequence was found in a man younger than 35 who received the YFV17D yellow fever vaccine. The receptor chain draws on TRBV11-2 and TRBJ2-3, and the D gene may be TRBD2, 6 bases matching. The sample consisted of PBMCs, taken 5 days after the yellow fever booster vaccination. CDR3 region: CASSLPERRDSRVPDTQYF. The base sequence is TGTGCCAGCAGCTTGCCCGAGCGAAGGGACTCCCGAGTCCCAGATACGCAGTATTTT.